This T cell receptor beta chain emerged from a study of cytomegalovirus exposure and HLA in healthy donors. 60 Vbeta and 13 Jbeta primers were used in PCR. TCRdb keeps only in-frame clones here, not all; method: immunoSEQ multiplex PCR. The table records about 130,000 clones, roughly four fifths of them present only once. This CDR3 has 13 amino acids. Trimming pared 2 bases from V and 9 bases from J, leaving 13 bases between. CDR1 SGHTA and CDR2 FQGNSA come from the germline V gene. This clone came up a few times. This sequence was found in a woman in her fifties or sixties in good health and CMV-seronegative. The specimen sequenced was PBMCs. This rearrangement joins TRBV7-2 to TRBJ1-1; D uncertain. CDR3 amino acids: CASSLSEGIQAFF. The CDR3 nucleotides read TGTGCCAGCAGCTTAAGTGAGGGTATACAAGCTTTCTTT.